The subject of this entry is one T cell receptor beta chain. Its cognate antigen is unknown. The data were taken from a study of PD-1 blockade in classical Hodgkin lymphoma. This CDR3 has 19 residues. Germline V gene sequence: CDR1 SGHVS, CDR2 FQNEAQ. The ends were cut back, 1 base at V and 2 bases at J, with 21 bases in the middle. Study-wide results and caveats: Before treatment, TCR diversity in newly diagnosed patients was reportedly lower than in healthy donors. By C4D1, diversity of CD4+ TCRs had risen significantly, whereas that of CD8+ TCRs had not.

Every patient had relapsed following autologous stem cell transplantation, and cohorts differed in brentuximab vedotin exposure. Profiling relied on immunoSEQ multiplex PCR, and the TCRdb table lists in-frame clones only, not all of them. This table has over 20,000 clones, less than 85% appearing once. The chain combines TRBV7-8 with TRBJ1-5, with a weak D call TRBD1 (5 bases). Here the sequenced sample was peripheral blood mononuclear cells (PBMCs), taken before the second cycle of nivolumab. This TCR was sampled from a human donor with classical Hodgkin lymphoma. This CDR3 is CASSLDRRKVGQGNQPQHF. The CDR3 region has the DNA TGTGCCAGCAGCTTAGACCGCAGAAAAGTGGGGCAGGGCAATCAGCCCCAGCATTTT.